The T cell receptor beta chain under discussion was sequenced for a study of cytomegalovirus exposure and HLA in healthy donors. Study conclusions and caveats: Owing to their indistinguishability, certain V segments, notably TRBV6-2 and TRBV6-3, were excluded. In a later analysis, about 17,000 TCR beta sequences were associated with HLA alleles at 0.05 false discovery rate. In an earlier analysis, most TCR beta V segments were productive about 87% or about 30% of the time.

PCR amplification relied on 60 Vbeta primers (plus 13 Jbeta primers). Assay used: immunoSEQ multiplex PCR; TCRdb lists only in-frame clones, some missing. The repertoire includes some 110,000 clones, roughly 71% of them detected once, and 2.5% to 3% sits in the top ten. V dropped 6 bases and J dropped 1; count of bases not matched to a gene: 9. Looked up from germline, CDR1 is MDHEN and CDR2 is SYDVKM. This CDR3 spans 16 amino acids. Comments on this clone: No antigen is known for it.

This sequence originates from a male donor in good health and CMV-seropositive. The sample comprised PBMCs. V is TRBV28 and J is TRBJ2-1; 7 bases are shared with TRBD2. This CDR3 is CASRSSGGGSYNEQFF. The CDR3 region has the DNA TGTGCCAGCAGATCTAGTGGGGGAGGGTCCTACAATGAGCAGTTCTTC.